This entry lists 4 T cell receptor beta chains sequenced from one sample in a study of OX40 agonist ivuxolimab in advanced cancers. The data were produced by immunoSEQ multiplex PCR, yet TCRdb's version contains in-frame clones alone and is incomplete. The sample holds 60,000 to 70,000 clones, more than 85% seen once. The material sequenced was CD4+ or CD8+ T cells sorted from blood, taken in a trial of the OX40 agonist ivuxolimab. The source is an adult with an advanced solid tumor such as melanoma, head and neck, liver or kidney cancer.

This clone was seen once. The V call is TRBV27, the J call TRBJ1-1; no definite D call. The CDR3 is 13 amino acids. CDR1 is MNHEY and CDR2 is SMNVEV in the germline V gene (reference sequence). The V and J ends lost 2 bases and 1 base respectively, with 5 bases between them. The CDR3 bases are TGTGCCAGCAGTTTAGCAGCGAACACTGAAGCTTTCTTT. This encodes CASSLAANTEAFF.

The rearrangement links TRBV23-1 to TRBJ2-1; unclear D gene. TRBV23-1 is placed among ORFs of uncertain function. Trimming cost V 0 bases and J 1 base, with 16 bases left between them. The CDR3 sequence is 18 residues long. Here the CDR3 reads CASSQSPPSRCSYNEQFF. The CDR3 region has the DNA TGCGCCAGCAGTCAATCCCCCCCCTCTAGATGTTCCTACAATGAGCAGTTCTTC.

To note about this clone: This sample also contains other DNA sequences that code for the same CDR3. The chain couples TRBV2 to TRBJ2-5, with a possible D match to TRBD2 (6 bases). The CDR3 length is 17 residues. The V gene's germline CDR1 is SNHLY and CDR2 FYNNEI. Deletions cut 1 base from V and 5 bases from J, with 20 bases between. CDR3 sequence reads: CASSEGTTLFPQETQYF. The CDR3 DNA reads TGTGCCAGCAGTGAAGGGACTACACTTTTTCCCCAGGAGACCCAGTACTTC.

CDR3 coding DNA: TGTGCCAGCAGTGAAAATCCCGTGGGGGGTGAGCAGTACTTC. This codes for CASSENPVGGEQYF. The chain employs TRBV6-1 and TRBJ2-7; TRBD2 is a possible D gene (6 bases). V was pared by 2 bases and J by 7 bases, with 15 bases between. CDR1 is MNHNS and CDR2 is SASEGT in the germline V gene. The CDR3 is 14 amino acids.